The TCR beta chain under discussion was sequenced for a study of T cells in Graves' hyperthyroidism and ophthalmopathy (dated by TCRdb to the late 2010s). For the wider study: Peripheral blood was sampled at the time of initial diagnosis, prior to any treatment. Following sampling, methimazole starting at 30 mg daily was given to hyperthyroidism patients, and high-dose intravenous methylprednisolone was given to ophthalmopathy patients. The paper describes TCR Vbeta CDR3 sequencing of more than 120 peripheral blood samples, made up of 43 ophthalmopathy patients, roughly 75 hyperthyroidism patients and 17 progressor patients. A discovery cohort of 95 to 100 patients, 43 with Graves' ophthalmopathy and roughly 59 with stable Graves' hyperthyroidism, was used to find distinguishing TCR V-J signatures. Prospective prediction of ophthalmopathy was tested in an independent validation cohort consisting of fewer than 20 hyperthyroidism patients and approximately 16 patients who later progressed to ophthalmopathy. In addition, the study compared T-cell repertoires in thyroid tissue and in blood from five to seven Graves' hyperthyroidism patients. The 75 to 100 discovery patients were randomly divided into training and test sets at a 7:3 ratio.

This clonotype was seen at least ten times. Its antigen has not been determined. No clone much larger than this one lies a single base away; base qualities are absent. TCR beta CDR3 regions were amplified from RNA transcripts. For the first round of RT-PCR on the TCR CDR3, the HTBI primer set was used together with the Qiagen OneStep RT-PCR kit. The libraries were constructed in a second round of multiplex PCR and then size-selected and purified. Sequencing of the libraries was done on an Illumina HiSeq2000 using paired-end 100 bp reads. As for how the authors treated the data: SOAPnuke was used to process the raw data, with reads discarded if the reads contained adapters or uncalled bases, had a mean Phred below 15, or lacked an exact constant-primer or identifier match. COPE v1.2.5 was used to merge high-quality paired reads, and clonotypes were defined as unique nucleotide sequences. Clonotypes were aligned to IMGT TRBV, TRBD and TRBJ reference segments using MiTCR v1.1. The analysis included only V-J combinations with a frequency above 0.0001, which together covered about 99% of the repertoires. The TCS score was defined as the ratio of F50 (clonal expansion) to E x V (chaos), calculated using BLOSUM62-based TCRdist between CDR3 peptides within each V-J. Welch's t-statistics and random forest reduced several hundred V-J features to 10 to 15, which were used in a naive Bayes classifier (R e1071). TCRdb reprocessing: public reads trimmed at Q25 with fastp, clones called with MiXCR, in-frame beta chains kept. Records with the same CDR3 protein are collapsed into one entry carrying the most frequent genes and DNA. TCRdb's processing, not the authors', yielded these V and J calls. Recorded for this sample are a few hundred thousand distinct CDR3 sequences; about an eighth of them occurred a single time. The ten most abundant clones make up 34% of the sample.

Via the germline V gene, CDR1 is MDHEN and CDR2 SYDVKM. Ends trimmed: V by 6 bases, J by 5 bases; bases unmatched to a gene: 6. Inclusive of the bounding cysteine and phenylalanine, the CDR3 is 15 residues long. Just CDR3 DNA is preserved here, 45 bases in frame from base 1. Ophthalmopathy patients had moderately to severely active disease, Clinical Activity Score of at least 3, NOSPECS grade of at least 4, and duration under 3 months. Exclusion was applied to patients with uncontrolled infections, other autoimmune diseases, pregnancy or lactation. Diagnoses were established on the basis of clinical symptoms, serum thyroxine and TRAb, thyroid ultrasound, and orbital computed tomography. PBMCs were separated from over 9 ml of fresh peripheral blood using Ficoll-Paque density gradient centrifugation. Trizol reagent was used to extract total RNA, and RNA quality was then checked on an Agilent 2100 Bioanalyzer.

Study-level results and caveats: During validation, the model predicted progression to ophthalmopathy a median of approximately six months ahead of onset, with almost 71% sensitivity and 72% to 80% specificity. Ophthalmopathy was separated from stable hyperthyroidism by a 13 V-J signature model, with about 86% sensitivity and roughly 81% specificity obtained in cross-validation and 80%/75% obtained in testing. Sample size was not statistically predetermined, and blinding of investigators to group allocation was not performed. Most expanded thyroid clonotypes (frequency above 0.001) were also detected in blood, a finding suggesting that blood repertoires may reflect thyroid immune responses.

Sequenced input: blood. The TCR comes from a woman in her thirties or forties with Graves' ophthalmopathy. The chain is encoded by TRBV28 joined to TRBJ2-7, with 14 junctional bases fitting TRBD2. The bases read TGTGCCAGCAGACGACTAGCGGGAGGGCCTGACGAGCAGTACTTC. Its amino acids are CASRRLAGGPDEQYF.